Included here is one T cell receptor (beta chain) sequence, with context. Its antigen is as yet unknown. Expressed TCRB transcripts were sequenced because the entire RNA isolate underwent reverse transcription. About 3.57 million reads per sample were averaged for naive, central memory and regulatory samples. Profiled with immunoSEQ multiplex PCR; TCRdb holds only in-frame clones, not every one. The table records 160,000 or so clones, roughly 60% of them present only once. Naive, central memory, regulatory and stem cell-like memory cells within the CD4+ compartment were sorted using CD45RO/CCR7/CD25/CD127/CD95/CD27. These data originate in a study of beta chain features in type 1 diabetes. Study-wide background: All samples yielded roughly 100 million examined sorted cells. The study's findings and limits: VDJ junctions from patients with type 1 diabetes contained fewer insertions and more deletions. Type 1 diabetes patients showed a moderate but significant shortening of TCRB CDR3s in all four CD4+ subsets.

Trimming cost V 7 bases and J 1 base, with 13 bases left between them. The V gene's germline CDR1 is SEHNR and CDR2 FQNEAQ (reference sequence). The CDR3 covers 14 residues. The rearrangement joins TRBV7-9 to TRBJ2-5; D remains ambiguous. The sequenced sample was naive CD4+ T cells from blood. This TCR was recovered from a man younger than 40 with type 1 diabetes. The CDR3 sequence: CASTYSTTQETQYF. CDR3 DNA sequence: TGTGCCAGCACCTACTCCACCACCCAAGAGACCCAGTACTTC.